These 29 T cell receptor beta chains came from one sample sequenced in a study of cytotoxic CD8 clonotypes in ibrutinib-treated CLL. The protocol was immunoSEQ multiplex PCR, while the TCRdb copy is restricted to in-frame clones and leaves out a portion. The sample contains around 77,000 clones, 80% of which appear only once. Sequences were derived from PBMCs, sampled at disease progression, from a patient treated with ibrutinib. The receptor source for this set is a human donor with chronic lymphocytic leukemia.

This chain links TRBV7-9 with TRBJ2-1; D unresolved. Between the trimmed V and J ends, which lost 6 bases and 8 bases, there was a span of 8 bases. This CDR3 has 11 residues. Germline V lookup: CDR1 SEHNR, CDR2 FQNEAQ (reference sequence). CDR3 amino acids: CASSRGDEQFF. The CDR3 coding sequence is TGTGCCAGCAGTCGAGGAGATGAGCAGTTCTTC.

CDR3 DNA sequence: TGTGCCAGTAAATCGGTTGGCAGGAGCTCCTACAATGAGCAGTTCTTC. Protein: CASKSVGRSSYNEQFF. V gene TRBV19 combines with J gene TRBJ2-1; D gene unclear. CDR3 length equals 16 residues. V was clipped by 7 bases and J by 0 bases, with 16 bases between them. Germline CDR1 is LNHDA and CDR2 is SQIVND (reference sequence).

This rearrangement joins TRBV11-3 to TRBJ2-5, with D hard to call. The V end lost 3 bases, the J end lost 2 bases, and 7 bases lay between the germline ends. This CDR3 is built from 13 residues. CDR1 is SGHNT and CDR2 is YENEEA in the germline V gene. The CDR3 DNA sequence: TGTGCCAGCAGCTTGGCGCTTCAAGAGACCCAGTACTTC. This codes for CASSLALQETQYF. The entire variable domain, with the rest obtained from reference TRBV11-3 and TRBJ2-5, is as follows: EAGVVQSPRYKIIEKKQPVAFWCNPISGHNTLYWYLQNLGQGPELLIRYENEEAVDDSQLPKDRFSAERLKGVDSTLKIQPAELGDSAVYLCASSLALQETQYFGPGTRLLVL.

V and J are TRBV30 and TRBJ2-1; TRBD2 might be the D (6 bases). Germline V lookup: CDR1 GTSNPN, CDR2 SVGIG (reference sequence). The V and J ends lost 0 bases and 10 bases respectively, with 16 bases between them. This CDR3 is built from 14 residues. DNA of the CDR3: TGTGCCTGGAGTGTAAACACCCGAGCGGGCGAGCAGTTCTTC. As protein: CAWSVNTRAGEQFF.

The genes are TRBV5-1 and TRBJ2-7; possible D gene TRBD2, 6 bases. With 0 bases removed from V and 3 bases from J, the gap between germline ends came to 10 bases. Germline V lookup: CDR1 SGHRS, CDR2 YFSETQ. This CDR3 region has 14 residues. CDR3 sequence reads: CASSLDQGGYEQYF. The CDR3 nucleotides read TGCGCCAGCAGCTTGGACCAGGGAGGCTACGAGCAGTACTTC.

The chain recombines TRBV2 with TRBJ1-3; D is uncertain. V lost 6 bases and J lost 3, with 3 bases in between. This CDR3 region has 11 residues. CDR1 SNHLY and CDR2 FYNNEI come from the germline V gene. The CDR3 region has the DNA TGTGCCAGCAGGGGTGGAAACACCATATATTTT. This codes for CASRGGNTIYF.

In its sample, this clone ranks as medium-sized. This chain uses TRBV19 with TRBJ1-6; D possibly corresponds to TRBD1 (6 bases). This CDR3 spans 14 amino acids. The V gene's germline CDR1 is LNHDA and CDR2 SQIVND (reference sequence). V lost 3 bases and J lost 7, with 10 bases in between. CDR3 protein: CASSISGANSPLHF. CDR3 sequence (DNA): TGTGCCAGTAGTATTTCAGGGGCCAATTCACCCCTCCACTTT.

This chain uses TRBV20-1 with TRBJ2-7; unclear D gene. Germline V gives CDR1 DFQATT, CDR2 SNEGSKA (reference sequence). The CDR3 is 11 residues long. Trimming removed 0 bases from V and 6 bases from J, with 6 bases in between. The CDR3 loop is CSAREVAEQYF. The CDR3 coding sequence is TGCAGTGCTAGAGAAGTGGCCGAGCAGTACTTC.

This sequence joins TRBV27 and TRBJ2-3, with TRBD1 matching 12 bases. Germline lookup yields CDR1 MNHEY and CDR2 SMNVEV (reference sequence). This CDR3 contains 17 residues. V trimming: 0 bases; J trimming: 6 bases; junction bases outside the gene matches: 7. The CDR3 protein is CASSLSPPGQGADTQYF. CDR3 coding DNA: TGTGCCAGCAGTTTATCCCCCCCGGGACAGGGGGCGGATACGCAGTATTTT.

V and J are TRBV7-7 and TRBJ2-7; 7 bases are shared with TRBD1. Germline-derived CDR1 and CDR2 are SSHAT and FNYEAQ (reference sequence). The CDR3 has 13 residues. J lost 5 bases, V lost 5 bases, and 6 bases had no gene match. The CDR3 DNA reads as TGTGCCAGCAGCGAGACAGGGTTAAACGAGCAGTACTTC. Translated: CASSETGLNEQYF.

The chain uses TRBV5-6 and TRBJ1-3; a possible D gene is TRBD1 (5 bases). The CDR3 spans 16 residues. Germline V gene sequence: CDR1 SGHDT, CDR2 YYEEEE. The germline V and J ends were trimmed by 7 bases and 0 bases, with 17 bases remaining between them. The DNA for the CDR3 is TGTGCCAGCTTCACCCTTAGGGGTTACTCTGGAAACACCATATATTTT. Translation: CASFTLRGYSGNTIYF.

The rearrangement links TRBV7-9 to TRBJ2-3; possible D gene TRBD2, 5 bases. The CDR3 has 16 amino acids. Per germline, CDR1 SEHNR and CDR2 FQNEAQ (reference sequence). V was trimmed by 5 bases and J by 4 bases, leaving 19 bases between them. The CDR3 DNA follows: TGTGCCAGCAGCCCTGCCTTGGACGGGATGCCAGATACGCAGTATTTT. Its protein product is CASSPALDGMPDTQYF.

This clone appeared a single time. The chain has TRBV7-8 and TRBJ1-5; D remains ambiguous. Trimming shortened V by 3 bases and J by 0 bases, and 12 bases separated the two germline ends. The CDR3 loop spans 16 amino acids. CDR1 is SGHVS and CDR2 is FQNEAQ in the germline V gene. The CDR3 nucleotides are TGTGCCAGCAGCTTTAGTAGGACCCCTAGCAATCAGCCCCAGCATTTT. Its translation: CASSFSRTPSNQPQHF.

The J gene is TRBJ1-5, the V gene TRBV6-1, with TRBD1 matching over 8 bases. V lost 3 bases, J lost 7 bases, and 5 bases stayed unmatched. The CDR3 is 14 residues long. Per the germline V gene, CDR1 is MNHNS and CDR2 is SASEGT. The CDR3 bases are TGTGCCAGCAGTGATTACAGGGGGAACCAGCCCCAGCATTTT. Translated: CASSDYRGNQPQHF.

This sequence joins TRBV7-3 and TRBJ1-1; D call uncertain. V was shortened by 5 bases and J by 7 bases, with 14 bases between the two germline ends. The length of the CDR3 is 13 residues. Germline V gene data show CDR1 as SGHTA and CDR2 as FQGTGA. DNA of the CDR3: TGTGCCAGCAGCCGACAACCAGGTCTTGAAGCTTTCTTT. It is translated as CASSRQPGLEAFF.

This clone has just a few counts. CDR3 bases: TGTGCCAGCAGTACCATGAGCTATGGCTACACCTTC. Its translation is CASSTMSYGYTF. This chain uses TRBV28 with TRBJ1-2; D call uncertain. This CDR3 spans 12 amino acids. Deletions cut 5 bases from V and 4 bases from J, with 8 bases between. The germline CDR1 and CDR2 sequences are MDHEN and SYDVKM.

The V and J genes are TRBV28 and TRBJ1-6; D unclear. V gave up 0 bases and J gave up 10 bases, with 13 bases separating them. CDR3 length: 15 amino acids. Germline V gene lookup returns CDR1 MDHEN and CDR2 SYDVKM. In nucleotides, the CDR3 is TGTGCCAGCAGTTTATGGAATGGGAATGGATCACCCCTCCACTTT. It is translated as CASSLWNGNGSPLHF. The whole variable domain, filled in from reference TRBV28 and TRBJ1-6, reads DVKVTQSSRYLVKRTGEKVFLECVQDMDHENMFWYRQDPGLGLRLIYFSYDVKMKEKGDIPEGYSVSREKKERFSLILESASTNQTSMYLCASSLWNGNGSPLHFGNGTRLTVT.

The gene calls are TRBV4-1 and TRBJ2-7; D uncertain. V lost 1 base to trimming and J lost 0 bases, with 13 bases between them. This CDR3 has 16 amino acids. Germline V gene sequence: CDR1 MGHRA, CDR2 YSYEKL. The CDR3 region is CASSQGRPLSSYEQYF. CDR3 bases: TGCGCCAGCAGCCAAGGCAGGCCCCTAAGCTCCTACGAGCAGTACTTC.

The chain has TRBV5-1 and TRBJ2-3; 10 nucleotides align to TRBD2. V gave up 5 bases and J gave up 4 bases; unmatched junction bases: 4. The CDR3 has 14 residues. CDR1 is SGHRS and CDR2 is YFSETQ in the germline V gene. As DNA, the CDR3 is TGCGCCAGCAGTTGGAGCGGGAGGGCAGATACGCAGTATTTT. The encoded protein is CASSWSGRADTQYF.

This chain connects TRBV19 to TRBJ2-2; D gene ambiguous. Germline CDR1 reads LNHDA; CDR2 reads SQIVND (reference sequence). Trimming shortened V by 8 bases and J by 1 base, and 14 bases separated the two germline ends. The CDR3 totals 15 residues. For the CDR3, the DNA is TGTGCCAGTCGCGGCCCTGGACGGAACACCGGGGAGCTGTTTTTT. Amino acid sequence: CASRGPGRNTGELFF.

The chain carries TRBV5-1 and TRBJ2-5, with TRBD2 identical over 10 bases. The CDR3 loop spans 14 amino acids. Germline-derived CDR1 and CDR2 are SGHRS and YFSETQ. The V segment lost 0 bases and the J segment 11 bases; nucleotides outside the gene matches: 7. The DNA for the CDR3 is TGCGCCAGCAGCTTGGGTACTAGCGGGAATGAGCAGTACTTC. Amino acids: CASSLGTSGNEQYF. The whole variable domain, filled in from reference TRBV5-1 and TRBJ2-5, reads KAGVTQTPRYLIKTRGQQVTLSCSPISGHRSVSWYQQTPGQGLQFLFEYFSETQRNKGNFPGRFSGRQFSNSRSEMNVSTLELGDSALYLCASSLGTSGNEQYFGPGTRLLVL.

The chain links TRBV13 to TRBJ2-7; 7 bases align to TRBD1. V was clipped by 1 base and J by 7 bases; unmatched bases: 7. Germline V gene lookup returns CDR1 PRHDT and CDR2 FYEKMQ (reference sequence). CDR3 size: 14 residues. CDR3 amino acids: CASSLAGTAREQYF. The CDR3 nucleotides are TGTGCCAGCAGCTTAGCGGGGACAGCCCGGGAGCAGTACTTC.

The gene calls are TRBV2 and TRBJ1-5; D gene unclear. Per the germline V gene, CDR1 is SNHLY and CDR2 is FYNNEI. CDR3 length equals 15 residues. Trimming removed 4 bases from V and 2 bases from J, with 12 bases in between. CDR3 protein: CASSAAGLGNQPQHF. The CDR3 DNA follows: TGTGCCAGCAGTGCAGCTGGTCTTGGCAATCAGCCCCAGCATTTT.

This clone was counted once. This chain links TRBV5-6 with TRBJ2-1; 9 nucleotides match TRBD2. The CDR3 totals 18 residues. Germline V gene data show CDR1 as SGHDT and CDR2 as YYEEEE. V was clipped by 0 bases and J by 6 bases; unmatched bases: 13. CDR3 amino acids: CASSLEFAGGGLSNEQFF. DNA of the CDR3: TGTGCCAGCAGCTTGGAATTCGCGGGAGGGGGGCTAAGCAATGAGCAGTTCTTC.

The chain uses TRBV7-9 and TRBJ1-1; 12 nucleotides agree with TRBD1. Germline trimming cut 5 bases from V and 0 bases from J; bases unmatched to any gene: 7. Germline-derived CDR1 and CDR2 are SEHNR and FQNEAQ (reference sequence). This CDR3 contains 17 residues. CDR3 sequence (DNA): TGTGCCAGCAGCCCCGGGACAGGGGGCTTAATGAACACTGAAGCTTTCTTT. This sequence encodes CASSPGTGGLMNTEAFF.

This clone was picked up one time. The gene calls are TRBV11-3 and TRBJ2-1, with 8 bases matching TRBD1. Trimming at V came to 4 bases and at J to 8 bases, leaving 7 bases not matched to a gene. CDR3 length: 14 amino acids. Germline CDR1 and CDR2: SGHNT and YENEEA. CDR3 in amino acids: CASSYLDRGDEQFF. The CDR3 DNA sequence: TGTGCCAGCAGCTACCTCGACAGGGGTGATGAGCAGTTCTTC.

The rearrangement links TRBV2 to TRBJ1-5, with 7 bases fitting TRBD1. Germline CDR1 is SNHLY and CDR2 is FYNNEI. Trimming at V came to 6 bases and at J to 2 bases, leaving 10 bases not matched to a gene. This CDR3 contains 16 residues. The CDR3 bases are TGTGCCAGCAGGCGGGACAGCGCGGCGGGCAATCAGCCCCAGCATTTT. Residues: CASRRDSAAGNQPQHF.

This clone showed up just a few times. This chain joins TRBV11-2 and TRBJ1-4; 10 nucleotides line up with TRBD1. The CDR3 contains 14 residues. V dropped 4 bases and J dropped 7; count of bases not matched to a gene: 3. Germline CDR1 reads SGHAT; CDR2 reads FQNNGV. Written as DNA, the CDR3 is TGTGCCAGCAGCTCGGACAGGGGGAGTGAAAAACTGTTTTTT. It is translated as CASSSDRGSEKLFF.

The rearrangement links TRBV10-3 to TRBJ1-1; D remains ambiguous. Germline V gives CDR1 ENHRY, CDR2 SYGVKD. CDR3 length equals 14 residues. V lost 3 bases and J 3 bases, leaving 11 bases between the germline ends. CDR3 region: CAISDRREDTEAFF. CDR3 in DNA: TGTGCCATCAGTGACAGAAGGGAGGACACTGAAGCTTTCTTT.